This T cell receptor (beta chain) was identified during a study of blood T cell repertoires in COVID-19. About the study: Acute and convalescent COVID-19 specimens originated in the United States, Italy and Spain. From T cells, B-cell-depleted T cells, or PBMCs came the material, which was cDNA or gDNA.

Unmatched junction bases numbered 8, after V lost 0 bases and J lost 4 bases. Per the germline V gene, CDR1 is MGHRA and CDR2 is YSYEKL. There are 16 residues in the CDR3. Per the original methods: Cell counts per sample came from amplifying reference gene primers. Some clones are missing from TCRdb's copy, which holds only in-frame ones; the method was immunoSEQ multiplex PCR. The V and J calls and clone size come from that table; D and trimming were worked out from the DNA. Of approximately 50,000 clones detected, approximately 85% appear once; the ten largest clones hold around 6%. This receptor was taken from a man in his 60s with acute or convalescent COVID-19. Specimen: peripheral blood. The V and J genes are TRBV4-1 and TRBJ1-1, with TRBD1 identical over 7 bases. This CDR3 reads CASSQDNRGWGTEAFF. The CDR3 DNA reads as TGCGCCAGCAGCCAAGACAACAGGGGATGGGGCACTGAAGCTTTCTTT.